The 26 T cell receptor beta chains given below trace back to one sample, sequenced in a study of CD4 T cells in relation to SARS-CoV-2 and coronaviruses (dated by TCRdb to the early 2020s). No cognate antigen is known for these TCRs. The method was the immunoSEQ multiplex PCR assay. As stored in TCRdb, this immuneACCESS dataset retains in-frame rearrangements with V and J assigned. A fraction of the clones does not appear; measured against another copy, unresolved V genes explain less than half of the discrepancy, and the remainder lacks a known reason. The sample table contains 36,000 or so clones; only one count was recorded for about three quarters of them. The top ten clones comprise 2.8% of the sample. The sequenced sample was memory CD4+ T cells from PBMCs, cultured in vitro. The sample's cell subset or site label, decoded: memory (non-naive) CD4+ T cells. The receptors shown here come from an adult with COVID-19.

The V gene is TRBV5-6, the J gene TRBJ1-4; D call uncertain. The CDR3 length is 15 residues. Trimming cost V 0 bases and J 7 bases, with 13 bases left between them. CDR1 and CDR2 from the germline V gene are SGHDT and YYEEEE. The DNA of the CDR3 is TGTGCCAGCAGCTTGGAGGCGGCAAAAGGTGAAAAACTGTTTTTT. Protein sequence: CASSLEAAKGEKLFF. The complete variable domain, with remaining parts taken from reference TRBV5-6 and TRBJ1-4, reads DAGVTQSPTHLIKTRGQQVTLRCSPKSGHDTVSWYQQALGQGPQFIFQYYEEEERQRGNFPDRFSGHQFPNYSSELNVNALLLGDSALYLCASSLEAAKGEKLFFGSGTQLSVL.

The chain recombines TRBV5-1 with TRBJ2-7, with D tentatively TRBD1 (6 bases). The V end was cut by 6 bases, the J end by 4 bases, with 20 bases between. The CDR3 spans 15 residues. In germline, CDR1 is SGHRS, CDR2 YFSETQ. CDR3 protein: CASTPGTQGPYEQYF. CDR3 bases: TGCGCCAGCACCCCGGGTACACAGGGCCCTTACGAGCAGTACTTC.

The chain carries TRBV12-3 or TRBV12-4 and TRBJ2-7, with D unclear. V was cut by 4 bases and J by 5 bases, with 6 bases left in between. There are 11 residues in the CDR3. The CDR3 DNA is TGTGCCAGCAGTTACCAGCACGAGCAGTACTTC. Translating it yields CASSYQHEQYF.

The CDR3, as DNA: TGTGCCAGCAGTTACAGGAGACCTTCCTACGAGCAGTACTTC. Translation gives CASSYRRPSYEQYF. The rearrangement joins TRBV28 to TRBJ2-7; the D gene is possibly TRBD1 (5 bases). Trimming stripped 4 bases from V and 1 base from J, with 11 bases between. This CDR3 contains 14 residues. The germline V gene has CDR1 MDHEN and CDR2 SYDVKM.

The chain joins TRBV27 to TRBJ2-5; D might be TRBD1 (6 bases). The V end was cut by 0 bases, the J end by 5 bases, with 13 bases between. This CDR3 spans 15 amino acids. In germline, CDR1 is MNHEY, CDR2 SMNVEV (reference sequence). The CDR3 sequence is CASSLSEGVGETQYF. The CDR3 region has the DNA TGTGCCAGCAGTTTATCAGAGGGGGTGGGTGAGACCCAGTACTTC.

The rearrangement uses TRBV5-4 and TRBJ2-3, with 10 bases matching TRBD2. The V gene end was trimmed by 2 bases and the J gene end by 4 bases; junction bases not matched to a gene: 10. Germline CDR1 SGHNT, CDR2 YYREEE (reference sequence). This CDR3 comprises 17 residues. The CDR3 region has the DNA TGTGCCAGCAGCTTACCGAGGGCTAGCGGGAGCGCAGATACGCAGTATTTT. It is translated as CASSLPRASGSADTQYF.

The chain carries TRBV21-1 and TRBJ2-7; TRBD2 is taken as the D call from the table, unchecked against the DNA. TRBV21-1 has pseudogene status. The CDR3 length is 14 residues. CDR3 region: CASSSGLGSYEQYF. DNA for the CDR3: TGTGCCAGCAGCAGCGGACTCGGCTCCTACGAGCAGTACTTC.

This clone was counted only a few times. The chain is built from TRBV5-4 and TRBJ2-3; no clear D. CDR1 and CDR2 from the germline V gene are SGHNT and YYREEE (reference sequence). V lost 2 bases, J lost 2 bases, and 9 bases lay in between. CDR3 length equals 14 residues. The CDR3 here is CASSFFTATDTQYF. The CDR3 nucleotides are TGTGCCAGCAGCTTCTTTACAGCCACAGATACGCAGTATTTT.

The chain couples TRBV2 to TRBJ1-2, with TRBD1 matching over 11 bases. The length of the CDR3 is 15 residues. V trimming: 4 bases; J trimming: 8 bases; junction bases outside the gene matches: 9. Germline CDR1 SNHLY, CDR2 FYNNEI. The DNA for the CDR3 is TGTGCCAGCAGTGGCTATTTGGGACAGGGGGGGGGCTACACCTTC. It is translated as CASSGYLGQGGGYTF.

J is TRBJ2-6 and V is TRBV5-1; D is possibly TRBD2 (6 bases). Per the germline V gene, CDR1 is SGHRS and CDR2 is YFSETQ. The CDR3 spans 18 residues. The V gene lost 4 bases and the J gene lost 0 bases, with 17 bases spanning the gap. The chain's CDR3 is CASSRIGSLVSGANVLTF. The CDR3 DNA sequence: TGCGCCAGCAGCCGGATCGGGAGTTTAGTCTCTGGGGCCAACGTCCTGACTTTC.

The V call is TRBV28, the J call TRBJ1-2; 7 bases agree with TRBD1. This CDR3 is 15 amino acids long. CDR1 and CDR2 from the germline V gene are MDHEN and SYDVKM. V shed 5 bases and J 7 bases; nucleotides not matched to a gene: 13. CDR3 bases: TGTGCCAGCAGTATAGGACAGGCGGTCGGGGGTGGCTACACCTTC. Residues: CASSIGQAVGGGYTF.

V gene TRBV28 combines with J gene TRBJ1-4, with a weak D call TRBD1 (6 bases). There are 14 residues in the CDR3. Trimming pared 4 bases from V and 0 bases from J, leaving 6 bases between. Germline V CDR1 and CDR2: MDHEN, SYDVKM. The DNA for the CDR3 is TGTGCCAGCAGTTGGACAGCAACTAATGAAAAACTGTTTTTT. It codes for CASSWTATNEKLFF.

The chain joins TRBV3-1 (or the pseudogene TRBV3-2) to TRBJ1-2; D perhaps matches TRBD1 (5 bases). The ends were cut back, 0 bases at V and 4 bases at J, with 18 bases in the middle. CDR1 and CDR2 from the germline V gene are LGHDT and YNNKEL (reference sequence). The CDR3 is 17 residues long. CDR3 amino acids: CASSQDLRPRGGYGYTF. The DNA for the CDR3 is TGTGCCAGCAGCCAAGATTTGAGGCCCCGGGGCGGCTATGGCTACACCTTC.

J is TRBJ1-5 and V is TRBV19; 7 nucleotides agree with TRBD1. Trimming cost V 0 bases and J 9 bases; bases outside gene matches: 8. This CDR3 spans 15 amino acids. Germline V gene sequence: CDR1 LNHDA, CDR2 SQIVND (reference sequence). CDR3: CASSIDPGGRGPQHF. The CDR3, as DNA: TGTGCCAGTAGTATAGATCCAGGGGGAAGAGGGCCCCAGCATTTT.

This sequence joins TRBV11-2 and TRBJ2-3; 7 bases map to TRBD1. The V gene end was trimmed by 6 bases and the J gene end by 0 bases; junction bases not matched to a gene: 6. The CDR3 has 15 residues. The germline V gene encodes CDR1 SGHAT and CDR2 FQNNGV. The CDR3 sequence: CASRFTGASTDTQYF. The DNA for the CDR3 is TGTGCCAGCAGATTTACAGGGGCTAGCACAGATACGCAGTATTTT.

The rearrangement links TRBV9 to TRBJ2-3, with 14 nucleotides matching TRBD2. This CDR3 has 20 residues. Germline V gene lookup returns CDR1 SGDLS and CDR2 YYNGEE. V lost 3 bases and J lost 0; bases outside the gene matches: 12. The CDR3 sequence is CASSAPVRTSGRKSTDTQYF. The CDR3 DNA is TGTGCCAGCAGCGCCCCGGTCAGGACTAGCGGGAGGAAGAGCACAGATACGCAGTATTTT.

V is TRBV19 and J is TRBJ1-1; no definite D call. The CDR3 runs to 13 residues. The V gene lost 3 bases and the J gene lost 7 bases, with 12 bases spanning the gap. Per germline, CDR1 LNHDA and CDR2 SQIVND (reference sequence). The CDR3 is CASSINTVIEAFF. The CDR3 bases are TGTGCCAGTAGTATTAATACGGTCATTGAAGCTTTCTTT.

This chain connects TRBV6-5 to TRBJ1-5; D ambiguous. Germline V lookup: CDR1 MNHEY, CDR2 SVGAGI. The CDR3 is 14 residues long. V dropped 10 bases and J dropped 4 bases, with 17 bases sitting between them. This CDR3 is CATRRKAPNQPQHF. In nucleotides, the CDR3 is TGTGCCACGAGACGGAAGGCTCCGAATCAGCCCCAGCATTTT.

By share of the sample, this clone is large. The chain is built from TRBV5-8 and TRBJ2-2, with D unclear. Trimming pared 3 bases from V and 6 bases from J, leaving 9 bases between. Germline V lookup: CDR1 SGHTS, CDR2 YDEGEE. The CDR3 contains 13 residues. The CDR3 DNA is TGTGCCAGCAGCTCCGGCTCTTCCGGGGAGCTGTTTTTT. As protein: CASSSGSSGELFF. Full variable domain (outside the CDR3, taken from reference TRBV5-8 and TRBJ2-2): EAGVTQSPTHLIKTRGQQATLRCSPISGHTSVYWYQQALGLGLQFLLWYDEGEERNRGNFPPRFSGRQFPNYSSELNVNALELEDSALYLCASSSGSSGELFFGEGSRLTVL.

This clone showed up just once. The J gene is TRBJ2-7, the V gene TRBV3-1 (or the pseudogene TRBV3-2); perhaps TRBD2 as D (5 bases). CDR1 and CDR2 from the germline V gene are LGHDT and YNNKEL (reference sequence). This CDR3 is 16 amino acids long. The V end lost 0 bases, the J end lost 1 base, and 13 bases lay between the germline ends. Written as DNA, the CDR3 is TGTGCCAGCAGCCAAGATCGGAACGGGGAATCCTACGAGCAGTACTTC. This codes for CASSQDRNGESYEQYF.

The chain combines TRBV20-1 with TRBJ2-1, with 11 bases that match TRBD2. Looked up from germline, CDR1 is DFQATT and CDR2 is SNEGSKA (reference sequence). V lost 3 bases, J lost 7 bases, and 8 bases stayed unmatched. There are 15 residues in the CDR3. The CDR3 nucleotides are TGCAGTGCTAGTTTGTGGGGACTAGCGGAGAATGAGCAGTTCTTC. Translation: CSASLWGLAENEQFF.

The V and J genes are TRBV11-1 and TRBJ2-5; tentative D call: TRBD1 (8 bases). Germline loops: CDR1 SGHAT, CDR2 FQDESV (reference sequence). V was cut by 5 bases and J by 5 bases, with 18 bases left in between. The CDR3 contains 15 residues. CDR3 in amino acids: CASSENRGGMETQYF. Here the CDR3 DNA reads TGTGCCAGCAGCGAAAACAGGGGGGGAATGGAGACCCAGTACTTC. The variable domain in full, completed from reference TRBV11-1 and TRBJ2-5, reads EAEVAQSPRYKITEKSQAVAFWCDPISGHATLYWYRQILGQGPELLVQFQDESVVDDSQLPKDRFSAERLKGVDSTLKIQPAELGDSAMYLCASSENRGGMETQYFGPGTRLLVL.

The chain combines TRBV28 with TRBJ2-3, with 8 bases matching TRBD1. The length of the CDR3 is 16 residues. Trimming removed 2 bases from V and 1 base from J; junction bases left unmatched: 5. Germline CDR1 MDHEN, CDR2 SYDVKM. The CDR3 bases are TGTGCCAGCAGTTTAGCAGGACAGGGACGCACAGATACGCAGTATTTT. Its protein product is CASSLAGQGRTDTQYF.

The V call is TRBV2, the J call TRBJ1-5, with D uncertain. The CDR3 has 15 residues. Per germline, CDR1 SNHLY and CDR2 FYNNEI. V lost 7 bases and J 0 bases, leaving 13 bases between the germline ends. The CDR3 DNA sequence: TGTGCCAGCACCGCGTCGGGTTATAGCAATCAGCCCCAGCATTTT. Its protein product is CASTASGYSNQPQHF.

The CDR3 spells CASSQVPGTNYGYTF. DNA for the CDR3: TGTGCCAGCAGCCAAGTTCCAGGGACTAACTATGGCTACACCTTC. The V and J genes are TRBV3-1 (or the pseudogene TRBV3-2) and TRBJ1-2, with D maybe TRBD1 (5 bases). The CDR3 covers 15 residues. Germline V gene lookup returns CDR1 LGHDT and CDR2 YNNKEL (reference sequence). Trimming removed 1 base from V and 0 bases from J, with 9 bases in between.

The J gene is TRBJ1-6, the V gene TRBV10-3; D is perhaps TRBD1 (6 bases). V lost 3 bases, J lost 9 bases, and 18 bases lay in between. Per germline, CDR1 ENHRY and CDR2 SYGVKD. This CDR3 has 16 residues. This chain's CDR3 is CAISDVNSGRGSPLHF. The CDR3 nucleotides read TGTGCCATCAGTGACGTTAATAGTGGCAGGGGTTCACCCCTCCACTTT.